The 32 T cell receptor beta chains in this list originate from one sample, sequenced in a study of T cell responses to AZD1222 COVID-19 vaccine. This table comes from immunoSEQ multiplex PCR, and its TCRdb copy is limited to in-frame clones, with some not included. The data show 95,000 to 150,000 clones, about 92% seen once. The source material was peripheral blood, sampled 28 days after the second AZD1222 dose. The source of these receptors is an adult who received the AZD1222 COVID-19 vaccine.

The chain recombines TRBV7-2 with TRBJ2-2, with a weak D call TRBD2 (6 bases). The CDR3 loop spans 13 amino acids. V dropped 5 bases and J dropped 7 bases, with 11 bases sitting between them. Germline V lookup: CDR1 SGHTA, CDR2 FQGNSA. In nucleotides, the CDR3 is TGTGCCAGCAGCCTCGCGGGGCACGGGGAGCTGTTTTTT. Amino acids: CASSLAGHGELFF.

The chain combines TRBV4-3 with TRBJ1-4; D gene ambiguous. Germline-derived CDR1 and CDR2 are LGHNA and YSLEER. The CDR3 contains 15 residues. Between the trimmed V and J ends, which lost 0 bases and 8 bases, there was a span of 13 bases. The CDR3 region is CASSQDALPREKLFF. DNA of the CDR3: TGCGCCAGCAGCCAAGACGCACTCCCCCGGGAAAAACTGTTTTTT.

V gene TRBV11-2 combines with J gene TRBJ2-7, with 8 bases that match TRBD1. The junction had 13 bases not matched to a gene; V was cut back by 6 bases and J by 3 bases. This CDR3 has 16 amino acids. The germline CDR1 and CDR2 sequences are SGHAT and FQNNGV. The CDR3 region has the DNA TGTGCCAGCAGATCAGTCGGACAGGGCCTCTTCTACGAGCAGTACTTC. This codes for CASRSVGQGLFYEQYF.

The rearrangement links TRBV19 to TRBJ2-7, with TRBD1 matching over 7 bases. Germline V gene sequence: CDR1 LNHDA, CDR2 SQIVND (reference sequence). V shed 3 bases and J 3 bases; nucleotides not matched to a gene: 8. This CDR3 contains 15 residues. CDR3 nucleotides: TGTGCCAGTAGTATTGGGCCAGGGGGTTTCTACGAGCAGTACTTC. This translates into CASSIGPGGFYEQYF.

The V call is TRBV5-6, the J call TRBJ1-2; D call uncertain. The CDR3 extends over 15 amino acids. Germline lookup yields CDR1 SGHDT and CDR2 YYEEEE. Trimming took off 1 base at V and 4 bases at J, with 14 bases between the two ends. DNA for the CDR3: TGTGCCAGCAGCTTGACGGGAACGGTGTTCTATGGCTACACCTTC. Translating gives CASSLTGTVFYGYTF.

The gene calls are TRBV6-2 or TRBV6-3 and TRBJ2-5; D uncertain. V lost 6 bases and J 1 base, leaving 12 bases between the germline ends. The CDR3 totals 14 residues. The germline V gene encodes CDR1 MNHEY and CDR2 SVGEGT. The CDR3 coding sequence is TGTGCCAGCAGCTCTTCGCCCCTCCAAGAGACCCAGTACTTC. Translation gives CASSSSPLQETQYF.

The chain is built from TRBV10-3 and TRBJ2-7, with a possible D match to TRBD2 (6 bases). Germline values: CDR1 ENHRY, CDR2 SYGVKD. The CDR3 has 15 amino acids. The V end lost 2 bases, the J end lost 3 bases, and 14 bases lay between the germline ends. The CDR3 is CAISEPTGSVYEQYF. Written as DNA, the CDR3 is TGTGCCATCAGTGAGCCGACCGGGAGTGTCTACGAGCAGTACTTC.

The chain carries TRBV6-2 or TRBV6-3 and TRBJ1-1; TRBD1 matches 8 bases. J was trimmed by 3 bases and V by 2 bases; bases with no gene match: 5. This CDR3 contains 15 residues. Germline V gives CDR1 MNHEY, CDR2 SVGEGT. For the CDR3, the DNA is TGTGCCAGCAGTTACCCCCACAGGGGGGACACTGAAGCTTTCTTT. It translates to CASSYPHRGDTEAFF.

This chain joins TRBV6-5 and TRBJ1-2; D is ambiguous. This CDR3 comprises 15 residues. Germline lookup yields CDR1 MNHEY and CDR2 SVGAGI. Trimming pared 3 bases from V and 7 bases from J, leaving 18 bases between. The CDR3 DNA follows: TGTGCCAGCAGTTATACAACGACCCGGAGAGGTGGCTACACCTTC. Its protein is CASSYTTTRRGGYTF.

V and J are TRBV19 and TRBJ1-1; tentatively, D is TRBD1 (6 bases). This CDR3 comprises 15 residues. Trimming took 1 base from V and 5 from J, leaving 14 bases between them. The germline V gene encodes CDR1 LNHDA and CDR2 SQIVND (reference sequence). The CDR3 loop reads CASSIGTGKATEAFF. Written as DNA, the CDR3 is TGTGCCAGTAGTATAGGTACAGGGAAGGCGACTGAAGCTTTCTTT.

The chain links TRBV3-1 (or the pseudogene TRBV3-2) to TRBJ2-5; D possibly corresponds to TRBD1 (6 bases). The CDR3 contains 15 residues. Trimming removed 2 bases at V and 2 bases at J, with 12 bases between. CDR1 is LGHDT, CDR2 YNNKEL, per germline (reference sequence). The CDR3 DNA reads TGTGCCAGCAGCCAATTTCACAGGGAGCAAGAGACCCAGTACTTC. This codes for CASSQFHREQETQYF.

The chain is built from TRBV18 and TRBJ1-2; D remains unclear. CDR3 length equals 16 residues. Trimming removed 2 bases at V and 7 bases at J, with 20 bases between. Germline V CDR1 and CDR2: KGHSH, LQKENI. CDR3 sequence: CASSPNKNAIGGGYTF. The CDR3 bases are TGTGCCAGCTCACCAAATAAGAACGCCATCGGCGGTGGCTACACCTTC.

This chain connects TRBV6-2 or TRBV6-3 to TRBJ2-5; D remains ambiguous. The V end was cut by 5 bases, the J end by 13 bases, with 20 bases between. Germline V gene lookup returns CDR1 MNHEY and CDR2 SVGEGT. The CDR3 is made up of 13 amino acids. The CDR3 is CASSPLFIQASYF. CDR3 sequence (DNA): TGTGCCAGCAGTCCCCTTTTTATTCAGGCATCGTACTTC.

The gene calls are TRBV30 and TRBJ1-5; TRBD1 might be the D (5 bases). The CDR3 length is 14 residues. CDR1 GTSNPN and CDR2 SVGIG come from the germline V gene (reference sequence). Trimming stripped 3 bases from V and 7 bases from J, with 16 bases between. The CDR3 here is CAWRGRGRGQPQHF. DNA for the CDR3: TGTGCCTGGAGAGGGAGGGGAAGGGGACAGCCCCAGCATTTT.

The genes are TRBV28 and TRBJ1-2, with 7 bases lining up with TRBD1. Germline CDR1 and CDR2: MDHEN and SYDVKM. This CDR3 has 14 residues. V lost 7 bases to trimming and J lost 4 bases; unmatched junction nucleotides: 9. Here the CDR3 DNA reads TGTGCCAGCAATCTCCGGGACAGATCCTATGGCTACACCTTC. It codes for CASNLRDRSYGYTF.

The gene calls are TRBV19 and TRBJ2-1, with 10 bases that match TRBD2. Germline lookup yields CDR1 LNHDA and CDR2 SQIVND (reference sequence). The CDR3 consists of 16 residues. V was pared by 3 bases and J by 4 bases, with 6 bases of the junction left unmatched. CDR3 in amino acids: CASSISASGSYNEQFF. DNA for the CDR3: TGTGCCAGTAGTATTTCGGCTAGCGGGAGTTACAATGAGCAGTTCTTC.

V and J are TRBV5-1 and TRBJ1-1; D possibly corresponds to TRBD1 (5 bases). Germline V lookup: CDR1 SGHRS, CDR2 YFSETQ. The CDR3 length is 12 residues. The V end was cut by 7 bases, the J end by 3 bases, with 10 bases between. The CDR3 bases are TGCGCCAGCGGCACAGGCTACACTGAAGCTTTCTTT. As protein: CASGTGYTEAFF.

The J gene is TRBJ1-5, the V gene TRBV19, with D possibly being TRBD1 (5 bases). The CDR3 runs 14 residues. CDR1 LNHDA and CDR2 SQIVND come from the germline V gene (reference sequence). The germline V and J ends were trimmed by 2 bases and 3 bases, with 8 bases remaining between them. CDR3 DNA: TGTGCCAGTAGTATATTCAGGGCCAATCAGCCCCAGCATTTT. The encoded protein is CASSIFRANQPQHF.

The V and J genes are TRBV6-5 and TRBJ1-5; the match to TRBD1 covers 7 bases. The CDR3 loop spans 13 amino acids. Germline lookup yields CDR1 MNHEY and CDR2 SVGAGI. Losses at the gene ends were 6 bases for V and 5 bases for J; bases not matched to a gene: 4. This CDR3 reads CASSRDSDQPQHF. The DNA for the CDR3 is TGTGCCAGCAGCCGGGACAGCGATCAGCCCCAGCATTTT.

This chain connects TRBV30 to TRBJ1-3, with D unresolved. V gave up 3 bases and J gave up 0 bases, with 6 bases separating them. Germline V CDR1 and CDR2: GTSNPN, SVGIG (reference sequence). The CDR3 is 13 residues long. The chain's CDR3 is CAWSLSSGNTIYF. The DNA of the CDR3 is TGTGCCTGGAGCCTTAGCTCTGGAAACACCATATATTTT.

This clone was seen just once. The rearrangement links TRBV9 to TRBJ1-2; D gene unclear. CDR1 SGDLS and CDR2 YYNGEE come from the germline V gene. Trimming took 0 bases from V and 2 from J, leaving 11 bases between them. CDR3 size: 15 residues. DNA for the CDR3: TGTGCCAGCAGCGTAGAAGGGAATTCGAACTATGGCTACACCTTC. Its protein is CASSVEGNSNYGYTF.

Only one count was recorded for this clone. This chain uses TRBV7-2 with TRBJ1-5; D is perhaps TRBD1 (5 bases). V was shortened by 6 bases and J by 3 bases, with 15 bases between the two germline ends. Germline loops: CDR1 SGHTA, CDR2 FQGNSA. The CDR3 loop spans 15 amino acids. CDR3 in amino acids: CASSSEGLNNQPQHF. The DNA of the CDR3 is TGTGCCAGCAGTTCAGAGGGACTGAACAATCAGCCCCAGCATTTT.

This sequence joins TRBV10-1 and TRBJ1-3; D is ambiguous. Looked up from germline, CDR1 is WNHNN and CDR2 is SYGVQD (reference sequence). Trimming pared 4 bases from V and 0 bases from J, leaving 7 bases between. The CDR3 covers 14 residues. CDR3 nucleotide sequence: TGCGCCAGCAGTGCTGAAGTCTCTGGAAACACCATATATTTT. Amino acid sequence: CASSAEVSGNTIYF.

The rearrangement uses TRBV10-3 and TRBJ1-5, with D hard to call. V lost 0 bases to trimming and J lost 5 bases, with 8 bases between them. This CDR3 has 14 amino acids. Germline CDR1 is ENHRY and CDR2 is SYGVKD. CDR3 nucleotide sequence: TGTGCCATCAGTGAGTCGTATGGGGATCAGCCCCAGCATTTT. It specifies CAISESYGDQPQHF.

Comment on this clone: Being one base from a much bigger clone, this may be a read error. At the DNA level, this CDR3 is encoded by other sequences in the same sample as well. V gene TRBV3-1 (or the pseudogene TRBV3-2) combines with J gene TRBJ2-7, with D unclear. Germline V gene lookup returns CDR1 LGHDT and CDR2 YNNKEL (reference sequence). This CDR3 spans 11 amino acids. The V and J ends lost 3 bases and 3 bases respectively, with 3 bases between them. In DNA, the CDR3 is TGTGCCAGCAGCCAGGGCTACGAGCAGTACTTC. Amino acids: CASSQGYEQYF.

The table lists this clone with a count of one. V and J are TRBV7-9 and TRBJ1-2; TRBD1 is a possible D gene (6 bases). The CDR3 runs 13 residues. The germline gives CDR1 SEHNR, CDR2 FQNEAQ (reference sequence). V gave up 3 bases and J gave up 5 bases, with 10 bases separating them. The CDR3 is CASSFTGYYGYTF. CDR3 in DNA: TGTGCCAGCAGCTTCACAGGGTATTATGGCTACACCTTC.

The chain employs TRBV7-2 and TRBJ1-5; D possibly corresponds to TRBD1 (6 bases). This CDR3 is built from 16 residues. V was shortened by 3 bases and J by 4 bases, with 16 bases between the two germline ends. Germline loops: CDR1 SGHTA, CDR2 FQGNSA. Here the CDR3 reads CASSLAPGTPNQPQHF. For the CDR3, the DNA is TGTGCCAGCAGCTTGGCCCCCGGGACACCAAATCAGCCCCAGCATTTT.

This chain links TRBV18 with TRBJ1-1; D gene ambiguous. CDR3 size: 13 residues. Germline V CDR1 and CDR2: KGHSH, LQKENI. The V end lost 4 bases, the J end lost 1 base, and 7 bases lay between the germline ends. The CDR3 DNA follows: TGTGCCAGCTCACTTCTTGAGAACACTGAAGCTTTCTTT. This codes for CASSLLENTEAFF.

The V gene is TRBV4-3, the J gene TRBJ1-2; 9 bases align to TRBD1. There are 15 residues in the CDR3. V dropped 5 bases and J dropped 0; count of bases not matched to a gene: 4. CDR1 is LGHNA, CDR2 YSLEER, per germline. The DNA of the CDR3 is TGCGCCAGCAGCGCCCGACAGGGGGCTAACTATGGCTACACCTTC. It codes for CASSARQGANYGYTF.

J is TRBJ2-7 and V is TRBV11-2; D is uncertain. The CDR3 has 17 amino acids. V was pared by 1 base and J by 1 base, with 17 bases between. Germline CDR1 SGHAT, CDR2 FQNNGV. CDR3 DNA sequence: TGTGCCAGCAGCTTAGCCCCGTCCAGCCACCCTTCCTACGAGCAGTACTTC. It codes for CASSLAPSSHPSYEQYF.

J is TRBJ1-2 and V is TRBV9, with D possibly TRBD1 on 5 matching bases. CDR3 length equals 14 residues. Trimming removed 7 bases at V and 4 bases at J, with 17 bases between. CDR1 is SGDLS and CDR2 is YYNGEE in the germline V gene. The CDR3 here is CASGASGQTYGYTF. The DNA for the CDR3 is TGTGCCAGCGGGGCGTCTGGCCAGACCTATGGCTACACCTTC.

This chain links TRBV7-9 with TRBJ2-1; D not resolved. V was cut by 1 base and J by 5 bases, with 9 bases left in between. The CDR3 is 14 residues long. Germline assignment: CDR1 SEHNR and CDR2 FQNEAQ (reference sequence). The CDR3 DNA follows: TGTGCCAGCAGCTTAGTATTGGCCAACAATGAGCAGTTCTTC. Residues: CASSLVLANNEQFF.